These 21 T cell receptor beta chains share one sample of origin, sequenced in a study of blood T cell repertoires in COVID-19. Sequencing used immunoSEQ multiplex PCR; TCRdb keeps in-frame clones, though not all of them. This table holds some 110,000 clones, over 65% found once. Sequencing used peripheral blood. All receptors come from a man aged 70-80 years with acute or convalescent COVID-19.

Worth noting for this clone: One end of the junction fails to match germline, which may point to a read error. This chain links TRBV28 with TRBJ2-1; D gene uncertain. The CDR3 is 16 residues long. Germline assignment: CDR1 MDHEN and CDR2 SYDVKM. The CDR3 DNA sequence: TGTGCCACCAGTTTATGGTCCCTAACTAAAAACAATGAGCAGTTCTTC. It translates to CATSLWSLTKNNEQFF. Full variable domain (outside the CDR3, taken from reference TRBV28 and TRBJ2-1): DVKVTQSSRYLVKRTGEKVFLECVQDMDHENMFWYRQDPGLGLRLIYFSYDVKMKEKGDIPEGYSVSREKKERFSLILESASTNQTSMYLCATSLWSLTKNNEQFFGPGTRLTVL.

This clone appeared once. This chain uses TRBV3-1 (or the pseudogene TRBV3-2) with TRBJ2-3; 7 positions match TRBD1. Germline loops: CDR1 LGHDT, CDR2 YNNKEL (reference sequence). This CDR3 comprises 15 residues. V shed 1 base, J shed 6 bases, and the junction held 7 bases outside the gene matches. The CDR3 is CASSQALDRADTQYF. The CDR3 region has the DNA TGTGCCAGCAGCCAAGCGCTAGACAGGGCTGATACGCAGTATTTT.

The V and J genes are TRBV6-5 and TRBJ2-7, with a weak D call TRBD2 (6 bases). Germline V gene data show CDR1 as MNHEY and CDR2 as SVGAGI. CDR3 length: 13 amino acids. V lost 0 bases and J 6 bases, leaving 9 bases between the germline ends. For the CDR3, the DNA is TGTGCCAGCAGTTACTCGGACGGGAGCGAGCAGTACTTC. Residues: CASSYSDGSEQYF.

CDR3 DNA sequence: TGTGCCAGCAGCTCAGACAGGGAACGTGGCTACACCTTC. It encodes CASSSDRERGYTF. This chain uses TRBV7-2 with TRBJ1-2; TRBD1 aligns across 7 bases. Unmatched junction bases numbered 6, after V lost 4 bases and J lost 7 bases. This CDR3 contains 13 residues. Germline V lookup: CDR1 SGHTA, CDR2 FQGNSA.

The V gene is TRBV29-1, the J gene TRBJ2-1; 11 bases map to TRBD2. Trimming removed 4 bases from V and 6 bases from J; junction bases left unmatched: 5. In germline, CDR1 is SQVTM, CDR2 ANQGSEA. This CDR3 spans 14 amino acids. CDR3 in amino acids: CSVVTSGSFNEQFF. The CDR3 region has the DNA TGCAGCGTTGTAACTAGCGGGAGTTTCAATGAGCAGTTCTTC.

This CDR3 is CASSFSGGSGELFF. CDR3 sequence (DNA): TGCGCCAGCAGCTTTAGCGGGGGATCCGGGGAGCTGTTTTTT. V and J are TRBV5-1 and TRBJ2-2; 9 positions match TRBD2. The CDR3 has 14 amino acids. Germline CDR1 reads SGHRS; CDR2 reads YFSETQ. Trimming took 2 bases from V and 6 from J; bases not matched to a gene: 2.

The chain combines TRBV7-2 with TRBJ2-1; 12 nucleotides agree with TRBD2. With 5 bases clipped from V and 2 bases from J, the junction kept 4 bases outside the gene matches. The CDR3 extends over 16 amino acids. The germline CDR1 and CDR2 sequences are SGHTA and FQGNSA. DNA for the CDR3: TGTGCCAGCAGCAGACTAGCGGGAGACACCTACAATGAGCAGTTCTTC. The encoded protein is CASSRLAGDTYNEQFF.

A single count supports this clone. V and J are TRBV11-3 and TRBJ2-2; TRBD1 matches at 12 bases. Germline CDR1 reads SGHNT; CDR2 reads YENEEA. The length of the CDR3 is 20 residues. V shed 5 bases, J shed 4 bases, and the junction held 17 bases outside the gene matches. The CDR3 spells CASSATRWGQGARFTGELFF. The CDR3, as DNA: TGTGCCAGCAGCGCGACGAGGTGGGGACAGGGGGCGAGATTCACCGGGGAGCTGTTTTTT.

The chain joins TRBV29-1 to TRBJ2-3; weak D call: TRBD2 (6 bases). V lost 3 bases to trimming and J lost 4 bases, with 14 bases between them. Germline V lookup: CDR1 SQVTM, CDR2 ANQGSEA. The CDR3 sequence is 14 residues long. This CDR3 reads CSVDMGGGSDTQYF. DNA for the CDR3: TGCAGCGTTGACATGGGGGGTGGATCAGATACGCAGTATTTT.

This clone showed up just once. This chain links TRBV7-8 with TRBJ1-1; no firm D call. Germline V gene data show CDR1 as SGHVS and CDR2 as FQNEAQ. The CDR3 runs 14 residues. Trimming took off 4 bases at V and 2 bases at J, with 11 bases between the two ends. CDR3 residues: CASSWKQPNTEAFF. The CDR3 bases are TGTGCCAGCAGCTGGAAACAGCCTAACACTGAAGCTTTCTTT.

The count of this clone is one. The J gene is TRBJ2-4, the V gene TRBV28, with 11 positions matching TRBD2. The germline gives CDR1 MDHEN, CDR2 SYDVKM. The CDR3 is made up of 17 amino acids. With 7 bases clipped from V and 2 bases from J, the junction kept 10 bases outside the gene matches. CDR3 residues: CASTRTSGREPKNIQYF. The CDR3 coding sequence is TGTGCCAGCACCCGAACTAGCGGGAGAGAACCCAAAAACATTCAGTACTTC.

The rearrangement uses TRBV19 and TRBJ2-3, with TRBD1 identical over 8 bases. The CDR3 covers 13 residues. The V segment lost 8 bases and the J segment 5 bases; nucleotides outside the gene matches: 6. The germline CDR1 and CDR2 sequences are LNHDA and SQIVND (reference sequence). The CDR3: CASPTDRGDTQYF. CDR3 bases: TGTGCCAGTCCCACAGACAGGGGAGATACGCAGTATTTT. Full variable domain (missing parts from reference TRBV19 and TRBJ2-3): DGGITQSPKYLFRKEGQNVTLSCEQNLNHDAMYWYRQDPGQGLRLIYYSQIVNDFQKGDIAEGYSVSREKKESFPLTVTSAQKNPTAFYLCASPTDRGDTQYFGPGTRLTVL.

This clone was detected only once. The rearrangement joins TRBV5-6 to TRBJ1-6; 9 bases match TRBD1. The CDR3 extends over 14 amino acids. The ends lost 3 bases at V and 6 bases at J; junction bases unmatched: 1. Germline assignment: CDR1 SGHDT and CDR2 YYEEEE. The CDR3 reads CASSWGQGNSPLHF. The CDR3 DNA reads TGTGCCAGCAGCTGGGGACAGGGTAATTCACCCCTCCACTTT.

V usage is TRBV7-6 and J usage is TRBJ2-7; 8 positions match TRBD2. Unmatched junction bases numbered 11, after V lost 1 base and J lost 0 bases. CDR3 size: 18 residues. Germline V gives CDR1 SGHVS, CDR2 FNYEAQ. CDR3 amino acids: CASSLDPLSGISSYEQYF. CDR3 DNA: TGTGCCAGCAGCTTAGACCCCCTTAGCGGGATTAGCTCCTACGAGCAGTACTTC.

The V call is TRBV11-3, the J call TRBJ2-3, with D possibly TRBD2 on 5 matching bases. This CDR3 is 15 amino acids long. Germline V gene lookup returns CDR1 SGHNT and CDR2 YENEEA. V was trimmed by 6 bases and J by 2 bases, leaving 15 bases between them. The CDR3 DNA follows: TGTGCCAGCAGTTTTACCGGGAACCCCACAGATACGCAGTATTTT. Encoded protein: CASSFTGNPTDTQYF.

J is TRBJ2-7 and V is TRBV28; D is perhaps TRBD2 (5 bases). CDR3 length equals 13 residues. The germline V gene has CDR1 MDHEN and CDR2 SYDVKM. V was trimmed by 7 bases and J by 0 bases, leaving 10 bases between them. The CDR3 DNA sequence: TGTGCCAGCAACGGAGCGGACTCCTACGAGCAGTACTTC. It translates to CASNGADSYEQYF.

This clone has just a few counts. The chain joins TRBV4-3 to TRBJ1-1, with D hard to call. The length of the CDR3 is 15 residues. V was pared by 5 bases and J by 2 bases, with 15 bases between. Germline V gene lookup returns CDR1 LGHNA and CDR2 YSLEER. CDR3 DNA: TGCGCCAGCAGCTACCGATGGGGAGGAAACACTGAAGCTTTCTTT. This sequence encodes CASSYRWGGNTEAFF.

V gene TRBV28 combines with J gene TRBJ2-1, with 8 bases lining up with TRBD1. Losses at the gene ends were 11 bases for V and 6 bases for J; bases not matched to a gene: 12. Germline-derived CDR1 and CDR2 are MDHEN and SYDVKM. The CDR3 length is 14 residues. CDR3 in DNA: TGTGCCGCACAGGGGGGATTCTCCCCCAATGAGCAGTTCTTC. This gives the protein CAAQGGFSPNEQFF. The full variable domain, in which reference TRBV28 and TRBJ2-1 provide the parts outside the CDR3, is DVKVTQSSRYLVKRTGEKVFLECVQDMDHENMFWYRQDPGLGLRLIYFSYDVKMKEKGDIPEGYSVSREKKERFSLILESASTNQTSMYLCAAQGGFSPNEQFFGPGTRLTVL.

The V call is TRBV30, the J call TRBJ2-7; maybe TRBD2 (6 bases). CDR3 length equals 14 residues. Germline V lookup: CDR1 GTSNPN, CDR2 SVGIG (reference sequence). V was cut by 7 bases and J by 2 bases, with 18 bases left in between. DNA for the CDR3: TGTGCCTCTCGGAAGAGCGGGCTTACCTACGAGCAGTACTTC. As protein: CASRKSGLTYEQYF.

The CDR3 bases are TGTGCCAGCAATAGCGGGGGGGGCTTCACAGATACGCAGTATTTT. Its protein is CASNSGGGFTDTQYF. The rearrangement uses TRBV6-5 and TRBJ2-3, with 11 bases that match TRBD2. The CDR3 has 15 residues. With V trimmed by 7 bases and J by 2 bases, 5 bases remained unmatched. Germline CDR1 MNHEY, CDR2 SVGAGI.

The V call is TRBV10-2, the J call TRBJ1-1, with a weak D call TRBD1 (6 bases). This CDR3 has 12 amino acids. Germline V gene data show CDR1 as WSHSY and CDR2 as SAAADI. Trimming took off 7 bases at V and 3 bases at J, with 9 bases between the two ends. The CDR3 region is CASISGDTEAFF. CDR3 in DNA: TGCGCCAGCATCTCAGGGGACACTGAAGCTTTCTTT.